This is a list of T cell receptor beta chains from one sample in a study of cytomegalovirus exposure and HLA in healthy donors. Measured with immunoSEQ multiplex PCR; TCRdb has only the in-frame clones, and not every one. This table has roughly 50,000 clones, about 92% appearing once. Sequencing was performed on PBMCs. Every receptor here comes from a young woman in good health and CMV-seropositive. The CDR3 runs from the conserved cysteine through the conserved F or W. Fields, in order: J gene, V gene, clone size, D gene, CDR3 protein, CDR3 DNA. D genes are given only for firm matches. Rows give clone size only sometimes, using once, few, many, or a class for an expanded clone.

J: TRBJ2-7
V: TRBV5-1
size: -
D: -
CDR3: CASSLVSPAYEQYF
DNA: TGCGCCAGCAGCTTGGTGAGCCCCGCCTACGAGCAGTACTTC

J: TRBJ2-3
V: TRBV5-1
size: -
D: TRBD1
CDR3: CASSTGTGGSSDTQYF
DNA: TGCGCCAGCAGCACTGGGACAGGGGGTTCCTCTGATACGCAGTATTTT

J: TRBJ1-1
V: TRBV29-1
size: -
D: TRBD1
CDR3: CSVELGQVNTEAFF
DNA: TGCAGCGTTGAATTGGGACAGGTGAACACTGAAGCTTTCTTT

J: TRBJ1-5
V: TRBV7-2
size: -
D: -
CDR3: CASSGADAGKPQHF
DNA: TGTGCCAGCAGCGGGGCGGACGCGGGGAAGCCCCAGCATTTT

J: TRBJ2-3
V: TRBV18
size: -
D: TRBD2
CDR3: CASSPIAGDTDTQYF
DNA: TGTGCCAGCTCACCAATTGCGGGGGACACAGATACGCAGTATTTT

J: TRBJ2-7
V: TRBV29-1
size: -
D: TRBD1
CDR3: CSVRGQGKSGEQYF
DNA: TGCAGCGTCCGGGGACAGGGCAAGTCGGGGGAGCAGTACTTC

J: TRBJ2-5
V: TRBV7-2
size: -
D: TRBD2
CDR3: CASSLLGLAGAETQYF
DNA: TGTGCCAGCAGCTTGCTAGGACTAGCGGGGGCGGAGACCCAGTACTTC

J: TRBJ1-6
V: TRBV6-1
size: few
D: TRBD1
CDR3: CASSEAKGTGYSPLHF
DNA: TGTGCCAGCAGTGAAGCTAAGGGGACAGGGTATTCACCCCTCCACTTT

J: TRBJ2-5
V: TRBV4-3
size: -
D: -
CDR3: CASSQEGHGKETQYF
DNA: TGCGCCAGCAGCCAAGAGGGACACGGGAAAGAGACCCAGTACTTC

J: TRBJ2-7
V: TRBV6-5
size: once
D: TRBD1
CDR3: CASSQGQGIAHEQYF
DNA: TGTGCCAGCAGCCAAGGACAGGGTATAGCCCACGAGCAGTACTTC

J: TRBJ2-7
V: TRBV30
size: -
D: -
CDR3: CAWAGEGVYEQYF
DNA: TGTGCCTGGGCGGGAGAGGGGGTTTACGAGCAGTACTTC

J: TRBJ1-6
V: TRBV2
size: -
D: -
CDR3: CASSSEGGYNSPLHF
DNA: TGTGCCAGCAGTTCGGAGGGCGGATATAATTCACCCCTCCACTTT

J: TRBJ1-6
V: TRBV7-6
size: -
D: -
CDR3: CASSQESGVHYNSPLHF
DNA: TGTGCCAGCAGCCAGGAGTCCGGGGTACATTATAATTCACCCCTCCACTTT

J: TRBJ2-1
V: TRBV30
size: -
D: -
CDR3: CAWNSGGGVDEQFF
DNA: TGTGCCTGGAACTCGGGGGGCGGAGTCGATGAGCAGTTCTTC

J: TRBJ2-3
V: TRBV27
size: -
D: TRBD2
CDR3: CASSFLLAGERSTDTQYF
DNA: TGTGCCAGCAGTTTTTTGCTAGCGGGGGAGCGTAGCACAGATACGCAGTATTTT

J: TRBJ2-2
V: TRBV5-4
size: -
D: TRBD2
CDR3: CASSLVRGGPGELFF
DNA: TGTGCCAGCAGCTTGGTGCGCGGGGGGCCCGGGGAGCTGTTTTTT

J: TRBJ2-2
V: TRBV5-6
size: -
D: -
CDR3: CASTLRSYTGELFF
DNA: TGTGCCAGCACCCTTAGATCATACACCGGGGAGCTGTTTTTT

J: TRBJ2-5
V: TRBV6-6
size: -
D: TRBD1
CDR3: CASSYEGTGKETQYF
DNA: TGTGCCAGCAGTTACGAGGGGACAGGGAAAGAGACCCAGTACTTC

J: TRBJ1-4
V: TRBV28
size: -
D: -
CDR3: CASRGGVTVTNEKLFF
DNA: TGTGCCAGCAGAGGGGGAGTGACAGTGACTAATGAAAAACTGTTTTTT

J: TRBJ2-2
V: TRBV30
size: -
D: -
CDR3: CAWSAPLGGRTGELFF
DNA: TGTGCCTGGAGTGCGCCTCTTGGGGGCAGGACCGGGGAGCTGTTTTTT

J: TRBJ2-2
V: TRBV4-1
size: -
D: -
CDR3: CASSQPAGAGSTGELFF
DNA: TGCGCCAGCAGCCAACCCGCAGGGGCAGGGAGCACCGGGGAGCTGTTTTTT

J: TRBJ2-5
V: TRBV19
size: -
D: -
CDR3: CASAGQLEETQYF
DNA: TGTGCCAGTGCGGGACAGCTGGAAGAGACCCAGTACTTC

J: TRBJ2-1
V: TRBV5-1
size: -
D: TRBD2
CDR3: CASSLEPAGDYNEQFF
DNA: TGCGCCAGCAGCTTGGAACCAGCGGGGGACTACAATGAGCAGTTCTTC

J: TRBJ1-4
V: TRBV28
size: -
D: -
CDR3: CASRAGRRTNEKLFF
DNA: TGTGCCAGCAGGGCTGGGCGGAGGACTAATGAAAAACTGTTTTTT

J: TRBJ2-1
V: TRBV6-1
size: -
D: TRBD1
CDR3: CASMRTGNNEQFF
DNA: TGTGCCAGCATGCGGACAGGGAATAATGAGCAGTTCTTC

J: TRBJ1-5
V: TRBV30
size: -
D: TRBD1
CDR3: CAWGGQGGQPQHF
DNA: TGTGCCTGGGGCGGACAGGGAGGTCAGCCCCAGCATTTT

J: TRBJ1-1
V: TRBV9
size: few
D: TRBD1
CDR3: CASRKGQGKDTEAFF
DNA: TGTGCCAGCAGGAAGGGACAGGGGAAGGACACTGAAGCTTTCTTT

J: TRBJ1-5
V: TRBV6-1
size: -
D: -
CDR3: CASSEVGGGQPQHF
DNA: TGTGCCAGCAGTGAAGTGGGGGGGGGTCAGCCCCAGCATTTT

J: TRBJ2-1
V: TRBV4-1
size: -
D: -
CDR3: CASSVQLAYNEQFF
DNA: TGCGCCAGCAGCGTCCAACTAGCCTACAATGAGCAGTTCTTC

J: TRBJ1-2
V: TRBV6-1
size: -
D: TRBD1
CDR3: CASSEGGTGYGYTF
DNA: TGTGCCAGCAGTGAAGGGGGGACAGGATATGGCTACACCTTC